A single sample is the source of the 18 T cell receptor beta chains below, sequenced in a study of blood T cell repertoires in COVID-19. The assay was immunoSEQ multiplex PCR, and TCRdb's table has in-frame clones only and misses some. The sample shows about 170,000 clones, about 83% of them seen only once. The material sequenced was peripheral blood. The receptors derive from a woman older than 75 with acute or convalescent COVID-19.

V usage is TRBV5-5 and J usage is TRBJ2-1, with 7 bases identical to TRBD2. V dropped 3 bases and J dropped 5; count of bases not matched to a gene: 8. The length of the CDR3 is 15 residues. Germline V gene sequence: CDR1 SGHKS, CDR2 YYEKEE (reference sequence). This chain's CDR3 is CASSSGLADHNEQFF. CDR3 coding DNA: TGTGCCAGCAGCTCTGGTCTAGCGGACCACAATGAGCAGTTCTTC.

The CDR3 reads CASGRGAKNTIYF. CDR3 in DNA: TGTGCCAGCGGGCGGGGAGCGAAAAACACCATATATTTT. The chain joins TRBV28 to TRBJ1-3; D is uncertain. Trimming left V 8 bases short and J 6 bases short, with 14 bases between. Germline V gives CDR1 MDHEN, CDR2 SYDVKM. This CDR3 spans 13 amino acids.

The chain employs TRBV2 and TRBJ1-3; no definite D call. The CDR3 runs 13 residues. Trimming shortened V by 5 bases and J by 2 bases, and 7 bases separated the two germline ends. CDR1 and CDR2 (germline): SNHLY, FYNNEI. The CDR3 is CASSLAPGNTIYF. In nucleotides, the CDR3 is TGTGCCAGCAGTCTGGCCCCTGGAAACACCATATATTTT. The whole variable domain, filled in from reference TRBV2 and TRBJ1-3, reads EPEVTQTPSHQVTQMGQEVILRCVPISNHLYFYWYRQILGQKVEFLVSFYNNEISEKSEIFDDQFSVERPDGSNFTLKIRSTKLEDSAMYFCASSLAPGNTIYFGEGSWLTVV.

V gene TRBV30 combines with J gene TRBJ2-7; 9 bases are a match to TRBD1. The V and J ends lost 0 bases and 9 bases, in that order; junction bases with no gene match: 3. Germline V gene lookup returns CDR1 GTSNPN and CDR2 SVGIG (reference sequence). The CDR3 is 12 amino acids. The CDR3 sequence: CAWSVQGAGQYF. The CDR3 DNA sequence: TGTGCCTGGAGTGTACAGGGGGCGGGGCAGTACTTC.

The chain couples TRBV12-3 or TRBV12-4 to TRBJ1-5, with unresolved D. The CDR3 consists of 13 residues. The V end lost 6 bases, the J end lost 5 bases, and 11 bases lay between the germline ends. This CDR3 reads CASSLSKDQPQHF. In nucleotides, the CDR3 is TGTGCCAGCAGCCTAAGTAAAGATCAGCCCCAGCATTTT.

The V gene is TRBV18, the J gene TRBJ2-1; TRBD2 aligns across 8 bases. The CDR3 loop spans 15 amino acids. The V and J ends lost 2 bases and 9 bases, in that order; junction bases with no gene match: 9. Germline-derived CDR1 and CDR2 are KGHSH and LQKENI. Here the CDR3 DNA reads TGTGCCAGCTCACCAAGGATAGCGGGAAAACTTGAGCAGTTCTTC. Its protein product is CASSPRIAGKLEQFF.

The V call is TRBV19, the J call TRBJ2-1; 8 bases fit TRBD2. Germline CDR1 is LNHDA and CDR2 is SQIVND (reference sequence). CDR3 length: 15 amino acids. After removal of 2 bases from V and 4 bases from J, the junction contained 4 bases not matched to a gene. CDR3 nucleotide sequence: TGTGCCAGTAGTATAATACTAGCGGTATACAATGAGCAGTTCTTC. Translation gives CASSIILAVYNEQFF.

The V call is TRBV5-1, the J call TRBJ1-2, with TRBD1 matching over 11 bases. J gave up 0 bases and V 4 bases, and 14 bases lay outside the gene matches. This CDR3 is built from 19 residues. Germline loops: CDR1 SGHRS, CDR2 YFSETQ. This CDR3 is CASSGLVRTGGPSNYGYTF. For the CDR3, the DNA is TGCGCCAGCAGCGGTCTTGTCCGGACAGGGGGCCCTTCTAACTATGGCTACACCTTC.

This clone has a handful of counts. V is TRBV25-1 and J is TRBJ1-3, with 8 bases aligning to TRBD1. Trimming at V came to 3 bases and at J to 2 bases, leaving 3 bases not matched to a gene. CDR1 and CDR2 (germline): MGHDK, SYGVNS. The CDR3 totals 15 residues. CDR3 in DNA: TGTGCCAGCAGTGATGACAGGGGCACTGGAAACACCATATATTTT. Residues: CASSDDRGTGNTIYF.

The chain recombines TRBV7-2 with TRBJ1-2, with 8 positions matching TRBD1. The J segment lost 3 bases and the V segment lost 5 bases, leaving 8 bases of the junction unmatched. There are 15 residues in the CDR3. Germline CDR1 reads SGHTA; CDR2 reads FQGNSA. The CDR3 protein is CASSRTGQGDYGYTF. The DNA of the CDR3 is TGTGCCAGCAGCCGGACAGGGCAAGGGGACTATGGCTACACCTTC.

The rearrangement links TRBV30 to TRBJ1-2; a weak D match, TRBD1 (5 bases). V was trimmed by 0 bases and J by 3 bases, leaving 8 bases between them. Germline lookup yields CDR1 GTSNPN and CDR2 SVGIG (reference sequence). This CDR3 contains 13 residues. CDR3 loop: CAWSVWGDYGYTF. The CDR3 DNA is TGTGCCTGGAGTGTATGGGGGGACTATGGCTACACCTTC.

This clone was seen a handful of times. The rearrangement uses TRBV7-9 and TRBJ2-1; 7 bases line up with TRBD2. The J segment lost 9 bases and the V segment lost 5 bases, leaving 10 bases of the junction unmatched. This CDR3 spans 14 amino acids. CDR1 and CDR2 from the germline V gene are SEHNR and FQNEAQ (reference sequence). The CDR3 loop is CASSQGLGGSEQFF. DNA of the CDR3: TGTGCCAGCAGCCAAGGACTCGGGGGGAGTGAGCAGTTCTTC. The whole variable domain, filled in from reference TRBV7-9 and TRBJ2-1, reads DTGVSQNPRHKITKRGQNVTFRCDPISEHNRLYWYRQTLGQGPEFLTYFQNEAQLEKSRLLSDRFSAERPKGSFSTLEIQRTEQGDSAMYLCASSQGLGGSEQFFGPGTRLTVL.

The DNA for the CDR3 is TGTGCCAGTAGCACCCGGGACACCCGGGCGGCTAATGAAAAACTGTTTTTT. This translates into CASSTRDTRAANEKLFF. J is TRBJ1-4 and V is TRBV19; a weak D match, TRBD1 (6 bases). CDR1 is LNHDA, CDR2 SQIVND, per germline (reference sequence). The length of the CDR3 is 17 residues. V gave up 6 bases and J gave up 3 bases, with 20 bases separating them.

The chain links TRBV7-6 to TRBJ1-6; 8 bases agree with TRBD1. The CDR3 runs 15 residues. With V trimmed by 1 base and J by 13 bases, 9 bases remained unmatched. In germline, CDR1 is SGHVS, CDR2 FNYEAQ. CDR3 DNA: TGTGCCAGCAGCTTAGGGGCAGGGGGCGCCGGGCCCCTCCACTTT. Translating it yields CASSLGAGGAGPLHF.

J is TRBJ1-2 and V is TRBV6-5; tentatively, D is TRBD1 (5 bases). Germline V gene data show CDR1 as MNHEY and CDR2 as SVGAGI. The V end lost 7 bases, the J end lost 8 bases, and 17 bases lay between the germline ends. This CDR3 comprises 13 residues. CDR3 nucleotide sequence: TGTGCCAGCAATGTAGGGCAGGGTTACGGCTACACCTTC. Its translation is CASNVGQGYGYTF.

The rearrangement links TRBV18 to TRBJ1-1; a weak D match, TRBD1 (5 bases). The CDR3 contains 16 residues. Trimming took 4 bases from V and 4 from J, leaving 19 bases between them. Germline values: CDR1 KGHSH, CDR2 LQKENI. CDR3: CASSQESGIRSTEAFF. Written as DNA, the CDR3 is TGTGCCAGCTCACAAGAATCAGGGATAAGGAGCACTGAAGCTTTCTTT.

The chain recombines TRBV7-9 with TRBJ2-7, with 11 bases matching TRBD1. V lost 4 bases, J lost 7 bases, and 15 bases stayed unmatched. The CDR3 consists of 17 residues. The germline gives CDR1 SEHNR, CDR2 FQNEAQ (reference sequence). The CDR3 DNA sequence: TGTGCCAGCAGCTCCAAAGCCTCTGGGACAGGGGGGAGGGAGCAGTACTTC. Protein sequence: CASSSKASGTGGREQYF.

The V call is TRBV5-1, the J call TRBJ2-2, with D perhaps matching TRBD1 (7 bases). Germline CDR1 and CDR2: SGHRS and YFSETQ. This CDR3 has 17 amino acids. V was trimmed by 7 bases and J by 0 bases, leaving 19 bases between them. CDR3 amino acids: CASGRTGGRTNTGELFF. CDR3 DNA: TGCGCCAGCGGGAGGACAGGAGGTAGAACGAACACCGGGGAGCTGTTTTTT.